The 25 T cell receptor beta chains in this list originate from one sample, sequenced in a study of T cells in Graves' hyperthyroidism and ophthalmopathy. The TCR beta CDR3 regions underwent amplification using RNA transcripts as the source. The TCR CDR3 first-round RT-PCR relied on the HTBI primer set. TCRdb redid the calling of the multiplex PCR reads with MiXCR, one entry per CDR3 protein. The table has about 640,000 distinct CDR3 sequences, under 25% seen once. Sequences were obtained from blood. The receptor set was obtained from a man between 25 and 39 years old with Graves' ophthalmopathy.

The chain links TRBV28 to TRBJ2-1; D possibly corresponds to TRBD2 (5 bases). The ends were cut back, 6 bases at V and 8 bases at J, with 26 bases in the middle. The CDR3 covers 17 residues. Per the germline V gene, CDR1 is MDHEN and CDR2 is SYDVKM. CDR3 protein: CASSLDLGAPGMDEQFF. The CDR3 nucleotides read TGTGCCAGCAGCCTCGACCTTGGAGCGCCGGGAATGGATGAGCAGTTCTTC.

Ten or more counts support this clonotype. This sequence joins TRBV18 and TRBJ2-1; D is perhaps TRBD1 (7 bases). Germline CDR1 KGHSH, CDR2 LQKENI. V lost 3 bases and J lost 6, with 15 bases in between. CDR3 length: 15 amino acids. The CDR3 sequence: CASSPRQGGPNEQFF. The CDR3 DNA sequence: TGTGCCAGCTCACCGAGACAGGGAGGACCCAATGAGCAGTTCTTC.

The sample holds a few counts of this clonotype. The chain recombines TRBV20-1 with TRBJ2-1, with 8 bases fitting TRBD2. V was pared by 7 bases and J by 3 bases, with 11 bases of the junction left unmatched. The CDR3 covers 15 residues. Germline CDR1 DFQATT, CDR2 SNEGSKA (reference sequence). CDR3 in DNA: TGCAGTGACAGACTTAGCGGGACATACTACAATGAGCAGTTCTTC. It specifies CSDRLSGTYYNEQFF.

The chain recombines TRBV10-1 with TRBJ2-2; TRBD1 is a possible D gene (6 bases). Germline assignment: CDR1 WNHNN and CDR2 SYGVQD (reference sequence). The CDR3 covers 16 residues. With 0 bases removed from V and 5 bases from J, the gap between germline ends came to 13 bases. In DNA form, the CDR3 reads TGCGCCAGCAGTGAGTCCATACAGGGAACGACCGGGGAGCTGTTTTTT. Residues: CASSESIQGTTGELFF.

CDR3 protein: CSARDQGGSPLHF. Here the CDR3 DNA reads TGCAGTGCTAGGGATCAGGGCGGCTCACCCCTCCACTTT. The chain recombines TRBV20-1 with TRBJ1-6; maybe TRBD1 (5 bases). The CDR3 totals 13 residues. Germline CDR1 DFQATT, CDR2 SNEGSKA (reference sequence). V was shortened by 3 bases and J by 10 bases, with 13 bases between the two germline ends.

In DNA form, the CDR3 reads TGTGCCAGCAGGAGCGGGACAGGGGAGTACGAGCAGTACTTC. This codes for CASRSGTGEYEQYF. The V and J genes are TRBV6-1 and TRBJ2-7; 10 bases fit TRBD1. The germline V gene has CDR1 MNHNS and CDR2 SASEGT. The CDR3 extends over 14 amino acids. The V segment lost 6 bases and the J segment 4 bases; nucleotides outside the gene matches: 6.

This clonotype has just a few counts. The chain recombines TRBV7-9 with TRBJ2-1, with 8 bases matching TRBD2. CDR1 is SEHNR, CDR2 FQNEAQ, per germline (reference sequence). V lost 1 base, J lost 4 bases, and 15 bases stayed unmatched. The CDR3 runs to 19 residues. CDR3 residues: CASSLGAYGREVNYNEQFF. The DNA for the CDR3 is TGTGCCAGCAGCTTAGGTGCCTACGGGCGGGAGGTAAATTACAATGAGCAGTTCTTC.

This clonotype was picked up a small number of times. The chain joins TRBV2 to TRBJ2-1, with D perhaps matching TRBD1 or TRBD2 (6 bases each). The CDR3 contains 16 residues. Between the trimmed V and J ends, which lost 2 bases and 7 bases, there was a span of 18 bases. The germline V gene encodes CDR1 SNHLY and CDR2 FYNNEI. The CDR3 DNA sequence: TGTGCCAGCAGTGAATTAGGGGGGTTTTTGGCGAATGAGCAGTTCTTC. This codes for CASSELGGFLANEQFF.

In its sample, this clonotype was seen many times. CDR3: CASTFTPGGTEVLETQYF. The CDR3 DNA reads TGTGCCAGCACCTTTACCCCAGGGGGTACTGAAGTTTTAGAGACCCAGTACTTC. The chain joins TRBV2 to TRBJ2-5; the match to TRBD1 covers 7 bases. V trimming: 7 bases; J trimming: 4 bases; junction bases outside the gene matches: 21. This CDR3 has 18 amino acids. The germline V gene encodes CDR1 SNHLY and CDR2 FYNNEI. Variable domain in full (rest from reference TRBV2 and TRBJ2-5): EPEVTQTPSHQVTQMGQEVILRCVPISNHLYFYWYRQILGQKVEFLVSFYNNEISEKSEIFDDQFSVERPDGSNFTLKIRSTKLEDSAMYFCASTFTPGGTEVLETQYFGPGTRLLVL.

This clonotype was counted many times. This chain links TRBV20-1 with TRBJ2-1; 10 bases agree with TRBD2. This CDR3 has 14 amino acids. The V and J ends lost 3 bases and 9 bases, in that order; junction bases with no gene match: 8. Germline-derived CDR1 and CDR2 are DFQATT and SNEGSKA (reference sequence). DNA of the CDR3: TGCAGTGCTAGGCAAGCGGGAGGGCCAAGTGAGCAGTTCTTC. The encoded protein is CSARQAGGPSEQFF.

This clonotype was detected only a few times. This chain links TRBV13 with TRBJ1-2, with 7 bases that match TRBD1. The V and J ends lost 5 bases and 2 bases, in that order; junction bases with no gene match: 11. The CDR3 consists of 16 residues. The germline V gene has CDR1 PRHDT and CDR2 FYEKMQ (reference sequence). DNA for the CDR3: TGTGCCAGCAGCCCCACGGGGCAGGGGGGGAACTATGGCTACACCTTC. Translating gives CASSPTGQGGNYGYTF.

This clonotype occurred many times. This rearrangement joins TRBV5-1 to TRBJ1-2; D gene unclear. Per germline, CDR1 SGHRS and CDR2 YFSETQ. V was trimmed by 0 bases and J by 4 bases, leaving 10 bases between them. The CDR3 spans 14 residues. CDR3 region: CASSLGQDGYGYTF. DNA for the CDR3: TGCGCCAGCAGCTTGGGCCAGGACGGCTATGGCTACACCTTC.

Only a few counts were recorded for this clonotype. DNA for the CDR3: TGTGCCAGCAGTGCTACAGGGTACACTGAAGCTTTCTTT. It codes for CASSATGYTEAFF. V usage is TRBV25-1 and J usage is TRBJ1-1; TRBD1 might be the D (6 bases). V lost 4 bases and J 3 bases, leaving 9 bases between the germline ends. This CDR3 contains 13 residues. Germline CDR1 reads MGHDK; CDR2 reads SYGVNS. Full variable domain (rest looked up from reference TRBV25-1 and TRBJ1-1): EADIYQTPRYLVIGTGKKITLECSQTMGHDKMYWYQQDPGMELHLIHYSYGVNSTEKGDLSSESTVSRIRTEHFPLTLESARPSHTSQYLCASSATGYTEAFFGQGTRLTVV.

The chain couples TRBV5-8 to TRBJ1-1; the match to TRBD1 covers 7 bases. Germline assignment: CDR1 SGHTS and CDR2 YDEGEE. The CDR3 extends over 14 amino acids. J was trimmed by 1 base and V by 2 bases; bases with no gene match: 2. The CDR3 DNA sequence: TGTGCCAGCAGCTTCAAGGGGGCGAACACTGAAGCTTTCTTT. Translated, it gives CASSFKGANTEAFF.

The chain links TRBV7-9 to TRBJ1-3; no definite D call. Trimming pared 5 bases from V and 0 bases from J, leaving 11 bases between. The CDR3 consists of 15 residues. The germline CDR1 and CDR2 sequences are SEHNR and FQNEAQ (reference sequence). This chain's CDR3 is CASSPSGSSGNTIYF. The CDR3 nucleotides are TGTGCCAGCAGCCCCAGTGGGAGCTCTGGAAACACCATATATTTT.

This clonotype was recorded many times. As DNA, the CDR3 is TGTGCCAGCAGCTCGCCTCTCCTAGCGGGAGGTGGAAATGAGCAGTTCTTC. The encoded protein is CASSSPLLAGGGNEQFF. The chain employs TRBV11-1 and TRBJ2-1, with 11 bases matching TRBD2. This CDR3 contains 17 residues. The V gene end was trimmed by 4 bases and the J gene end by 7 bases; junction bases not matched to a gene: 12. Per germline, CDR1 SGHAT and CDR2 FQDESV (reference sequence).

This clonotype has more than one count but fewer than ten. The chain uses TRBV13 and TRBJ1-1; D gene ambiguous. The germline CDR1 and CDR2 sequences are PRHDT and FYEKMQ (reference sequence). The CDR3 is made up of 13 amino acids. Trimming removed 5 bases at V and 6 bases at J, with 13 bases between. Here the CDR3 DNA reads TGTGCCAGCAGCCTGGGCCGTTTCGCTGAAGCTTTCTTT. It is translated as CASSLGRFAEAFF.

In this sample, this clonotype turned up many times. This sequence joins TRBV28 and TRBJ2-5; D is perhaps TRBD2 (5 bases). CDR1 is MDHEN and CDR2 is SYDVKM in the germline V gene. The CDR3 extends over 12 amino acids. Between the trimmed V and J ends, which lost 10 bases and 0 bases, there was a span of 9 bases. In nucleotides, the CDR3 is TGTGCCACCGAGACTAACCAAGAGACCCAGTACTTC. Its translation is CATETNQETQYF.

The rearrangement joins TRBV3-1 to TRBJ2-1; D is undetermined. Trimming removed 6 bases from V and 0 bases from J, with 15 bases in between. The germline CDR1 and CDR2 sequences are LGHDT and YNNKEL (reference sequence). The length of the CDR3 is 16 residues. For the CDR3, the DNA is TGTGCCAGCAGTCCTAGTTCAACAAGCTCCTACAATGAGCAGTTCTTC. Its translation: CASSPSSTSSYNEQFF.

The CDR3 DNA reads as TGTGCCAGCAGTTTATCGTCGGGTGGGAACACTGAAGCTTTCTTT. Translated, it gives CASSLSSGGNTEAFF. The rearrangement links TRBV27 to TRBJ1-1; D unresolved. Trimming cost V 0 bases and J 1 base, with 9 bases left between them. Germline V gene data show CDR1 as MNHEY and CDR2 as SMNVEV (reference sequence). There are 15 residues in the CDR3.

This clonotype came up once. This rearrangement joins TRBV28 to TRBJ2-7; no firm D call. Trimming took 0 bases from V and 2 from J, leaving 8 bases between them. CDR3 length: 14 residues. Germline CDR1 reads MDHEN; CDR2 reads SYDVKM. In DNA form, the CDR3 reads TGTGCCAGCAGTTTATGGGACGGACCCTACGAGCAGTACTTC. Encoded protein: CASSLWDGPYEQYF.

In this sample, this clonotype turned up many times. The chain combines TRBV13 with TRBJ1-1; D is perhaps TRBD1 (5 bases). Per germline, CDR1 PRHDT and CDR2 FYEKMQ (reference sequence). This CDR3 contains 13 residues. The ends were cut back, 7 bases at V and 2 bases at J, with 11 bases in the middle. The CDR3 region has the DNA TGTGCCAGCATTCAGGGACCCAACACTGAAGCTTTCTTT. Encoded protein: CASIQGPNTEAFF. The whole variable domain, remainder taken from reference TRBV13 and TRBJ1-1, is AAGVIQSPRHLIKEKRETATLKCYPIPRHDTVYWYQQGPGQDPQFLISFYEKMQSDKGSIPDRFSAQQFSDYHSELNMSSLELGDSALYFCASIQGPNTEAFFGQGTRLTVV.

This clonotype was counted at least ten times. The CDR3 DNA reads as TGTGCCAGCGCGGAGCGGGGGCAAACCTACAATGAGCAGTTCTTC. Its translation is CASAERGQTYNEQFF. The chain couples TRBV7-9 to TRBJ2-1; 8 positions match TRBD2. Looked up from germline, CDR1 is SEHNR and CDR2 is FQNEAQ (reference sequence). Losses at the gene ends were 8 bases for V and 2 bases for J; bases not matched to a gene: 8. The CDR3 is 15 amino acids.

The chain couples TRBV10-1 to TRBJ2-1; maybe TRBD2 (5 bases). Germline V lookup: CDR1 WNHNN, CDR2 SYGVQD (reference sequence). V was trimmed by 1 base and J by 2 bases, leaving 15 bases between them. CDR3 length: 17 residues. The CDR3 loop is CASSELLGAATYNEQFF. The DNA for the CDR3 is TGCGCCAGCAGTGAGTTGTTAGGAGCGGCAACCTACAATGAGCAGTTCTTC.

The chain employs TRBV9 and TRBJ2-7; perhaps TRBD1 as D (7 bases). Trimming took off 8 bases at V and 7 bases at J, with 19 bases between the two ends. CDR3 length: 13 amino acids. Looked up from germline, CDR1 is SGDLS and CDR2 is YYNGEE. CDR3 in amino acids: CASSLEGADEQYF. In nucleotides, the CDR3 is TGTGCCAGTTCCCTGGAGGGGGCAGATGAGCAGTACTTC.